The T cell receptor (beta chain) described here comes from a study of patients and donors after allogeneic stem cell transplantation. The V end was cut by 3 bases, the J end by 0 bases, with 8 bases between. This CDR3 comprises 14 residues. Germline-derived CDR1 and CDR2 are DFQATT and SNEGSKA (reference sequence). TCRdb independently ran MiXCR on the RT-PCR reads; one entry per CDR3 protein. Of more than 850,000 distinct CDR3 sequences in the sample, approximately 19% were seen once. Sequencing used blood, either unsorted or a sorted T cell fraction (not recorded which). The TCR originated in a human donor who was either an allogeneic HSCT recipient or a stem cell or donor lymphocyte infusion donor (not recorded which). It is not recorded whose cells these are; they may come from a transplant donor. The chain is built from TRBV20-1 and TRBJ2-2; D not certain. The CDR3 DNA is TGCAGTGCTAGGACGGACGCGAACACCGGGGAGCTGTTTTTT. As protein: CSARTDANTGELFF.